A single sample gave rise to the 17 T cell receptor beta chains below, sequenced in a study of early T cells in non-severe SARS-CoV-2 infection. TCRdb re-analysed the 5' RACE reads in MiXCR, keeping a single row per CDR3 protein. The sample has about 83,000 distinct CDR3 sequences; approximately 14% are singletons. Sequenced sample: whole blood. These receptors originate from an adult who was a healthcare worker with PCR-confirmed SARS-CoV-2 infection or an uninfected control (not recorded which).

This clonotype has just a few counts. The chain carries TRBV11-2 and TRBJ1-1; no clear D. Trimming shortened V by 2 bases and J by 10 bases, and 17 bases separated the two germline ends. CDR3 length: 14 amino acids. Germline V gene data show CDR1 as SGHAT and CDR2 as FQNNGV. DNA of the CDR3: TGTGCCAGCAGCTTAACCGCCGGACCTTTAGGAGCTTTCTTT. Protein: CASSLTAGPLGAFF. Variable domain in full (rest from reference TRBV11-2 and TRBJ1-1): EAGVAQSPRYKIIEKRQSVAFWCNPISGHATLYWYQQILGQGPKLLIQFQNNGVVDDSQLPKDRFSAERLKGVDSTLKIQPAKLEDSAVYLCASSLTAGPLGAFFGQGTRLTVV.

The chain joins TRBV7-9 to TRBJ1-1; TRBD1 is a possible D gene (5 bases). The CDR3 is made up of 18 amino acids. V gave up 0 bases and J gave up 0 bases, with 17 bases separating them. The germline V gene has CDR1 SEHNR and CDR2 FQNEAQ (reference sequence). CDR3 loop: CASSLARQGRSMNTEAFF. The CDR3 region has the DNA TGTGCCAGCAGCTTAGCGAGGCAGGGCCGGTCTATGAACACTGAAGCTTTCTTT.

The rearrangement joins TRBV14 to TRBJ1-5; D not resolved. Germline CDR1 is SGHDN and CDR2 is FVKESK. The CDR3 contains 13 residues. The V end was cut by 2 bases, the J end by 4 bases, with 6 bases between. This chain's CDR3 is CASSQTPNQPQHF. The CDR3 DNA is TGTGCCAGCAGCCAAACCCCGAATCAGCCCCAGCATTTT.

The rearrangement joins TRBV29-1 to TRBJ2-7; TRBD2 is a possible D gene (6 bases). V shed 2 bases and J shed 6 bases, with 11 bases lying between them. Per germline, CDR1 SQVTM and CDR2 ANQGSEA. The CDR3 is 12 residues long. The CDR3 loop reads CSVEYWRGEQYF. In DNA form, the CDR3 reads TGCAGCGTTGAATATTGGCGGGGCGAGCAGTACTTC.

This clonotype has just a few counts. CDR3 nucleotide sequence: TGTGCCAGCAGCCAAGATCCCCCAGGGTGGAGCATTCAGTACTTC. This codes for CASSQDPPGWSIQYF. The genes are TRBV14 and TRBJ2-4; possibly TRBD1 for D (5 bases). Trimming pared 0 bases from V and 9 bases from J, leaving 15 bases between. The CDR3 extends over 15 amino acids. CDR1 SGHDN and CDR2 FVKESK come from the germline V gene. Full variable domain (missing parts from reference TRBV14 and TRBJ2-4): EAGVTQFPSHSVIEKGQTVTLRCDPISGHDNLYWYRRVMGKEIKFLLHFVKESKQDESGMPNNRFLAERTGGTYSTLKVQPAELEDSGVYFCASSQDPPGWSIQYFGAGTRLSVL.

This clonotype was seen many times. The chain combines TRBV11-3 with TRBJ1-2; 8 bases are shared with TRBD1. Germline CDR1 is SGHNT and CDR2 is YENEEA. This CDR3 comprises 17 residues. J was trimmed by 6 bases and V by 5 bases; bases with no gene match: 17. In DNA, the CDR3 is TGTGCCAGCAGCCAGGCAAACCCCAGGGGGCAAGGCGATGGCTACACCTTC. It is translated as CASSQANPRGQGDGYTF.

Ten or more counts support this clonotype. The chain recombines TRBV15 with TRBJ1-2; 8 bases map to TRBD1. In germline, CDR1 is LNHNV, CDR2 YYDKDF (reference sequence). V was clipped by 1 base and J by 1 base; unmatched bases: 2. The CDR3 is 15 residues long. The DNA of the CDR3 is TGTGCCACCAGCAGAGCAGGGGGCGGTAACTATGGCTACACCTTC. Translated, it gives CATSRAGGGNYGYTF. The complete variable domain, with remaining parts taken from reference TRBV15 and TRBJ1-2, reads DAMVIQNPRYQVTQFGKPVTLSCSQTLNHNVMYWYQQKSSQAPKLLFHYYDKDFNNEADTPDNFQSRRPNTSFCFLDIRSPGLGDTAMYLCATSRAGGGNYGYTFGSGTRLTVV.

The chain has TRBV27 and TRBJ2-7, with D perhaps TRBD1 (5 bases). The CDR3 totals 15 residues. With 1 base removed from V and 7 bases from J, the gap between germline ends came to 17 bases. Germline loops: CDR1 MNHEY, CDR2 SMNVEV (reference sequence). The CDR3 here is CASSLLTGLALEQYF. The CDR3 DNA follows: TGTGCCAGCAGTTTATTAACAGGCTTGGCCTTGGAGCAGTACTTC.

This clonotype was seen a few times. The rearrangement joins TRBV20-1 to TRBJ2-1, with 8 bases lining up with TRBD2. J was trimmed by 4 bases and V by 3 bases; bases with no gene match: 5. The CDR3 has 14 residues. Germline assignment: CDR1 DFQATT and CDR2 SNEGSKA (reference sequence). The CDR3, as DNA: TGCAGTGCTAGTCGAACTAGCGGATACAATGAGCAGTTCTTC. It encodes CSASRTSGYNEQFF.

The table lists this clonotype with a few counts. The rearrangement joins TRBV12-3 or TRBV12-4 to TRBJ1-5; a weak D match, TRBD1 (5 bases). The CDR3 contains 13 residues. Trimming shortened V by 7 bases and J by 3 bases, and 10 bases separated the two germline ends. CDR3 region: CASTQGSNQPQHF. The CDR3, as DNA: TGTGCCAGCACGCAGGGATCCAATCAGCCCCAGCATTTT.

This clonotype came up once. Likely a read error: the CDR3 ends without its conserved phenylalanine or tryptophan. The genes are TRBV6-1 and TRBJ1-5, with a weak D call TRBD1 (5 bases). Between the trimmed V and J ends, which lost 0 bases and 5 bases, there was a span of 11 bases. The CDR3 sequence is 15 residues long. CDR1 MNHNS and CDR2 SASEGT come from the germline V gene. The DNA for the CDR3 is TGTGCCAGCAGTGAAGCGGGGGGATTAGATCAGCCCCAGCATATT. Its protein product is CASSEAGGLDQPQHI.

In its sample, this clonotype was seen many times. A much larger clone sits a single nucleotide away, making a read error possible. V usage is TRBV12-5 and J usage is TRBJ2-1; D is unresolved. Germline CDR1 is LGHNT and CDR2 is FRNRAP. The CDR3 loop spans 14 amino acids. The chain's CDR3 is CASVTHHLDNEQFF. Here the CDR3 DNA reads TGTGCTAGTGTGACCCACCACCTCGACAACGAGCAGTTCTTC. Full variable domain (outside the CDR3, taken from reference TRBV12-5 and TRBJ2-1): DARVTQTPRHKVTEMGQEVTMRCQPILGHNTVFWYRQTMMQGLELLAYFRNRAPLDDSGMPKDRFSAEMPDATLATLKIQPSEPRDSAVYFCASVTHHLDNEQFFGPGTRLTVL.

This clonotype was detected a few times. V gene TRBV6-2 or TRBV6-3 combines with J gene TRBJ1-4, with D hard to call. CDR3 length: 16 amino acids. The V gene lost 6 bases and the J gene lost 0 bases, with 14 bases spanning the gap. Germline lookup yields CDR1 MNHEY and CDR2 SVGEGT. CDR3 DNA: TGTGCCAGCAGCTCTCTCACCGATGCAACTAATGAAAAACTGTTTTTT. Translating gives CASSSLTDATNEKLFF.

There are a few counts of this clonotype. The V and J genes are TRBV5-6 and TRBJ2-1; the match to TRBD2 covers 8 bases. In germline, CDR1 is SGHDT, CDR2 YYEEEE. With 4 bases clipped from V and 0 bases from J, the junction kept 9 bases outside the gene matches. This CDR3 spans 17 amino acids. This CDR3 is CASSPHFAGGSYNEQFF. The CDR3 region has the DNA TGTGCCAGCAGCCCGCATTTTGCGGGGGGCTCCTACAATGAGCAGTTCTTC.

This clonotype was counted at least ten times. The chain carries TRBV6-5 and TRBJ2-7, with a tentative D call TRBD2 (5 bases). In germline, CDR1 is MNHEY, CDR2 SVGAGI. The length of the CDR3 is 13 residues. Deletions cut 6 bases from V and 3 bases from J, with 12 bases between. The CDR3 loop reads CASSVDAGYEQYF. CDR3 nucleotide sequence: TGTGCCAGCAGCGTTGACGCGGGCTACGAGCAGTACTTC.

This clonotype was detected only a few times. The chain employs TRBV10-3 and TRBJ2-3, with 8 bases lining up with TRBD1. Germline CDR1 is ENHRY and CDR2 is SYGVKD. The CDR3 length is 13 residues. Trimming took 10 bases from V and 6 from J; bases not matched to a gene: 9. CDR3 region: CATWTGSGDTQYF. CDR3 nucleotides: TGTGCCACCTGGACAGGGTCAGGGGATACGCAGTATTTT.

The rearrangement links TRBV7-9 to TRBJ2-2; 7 bases are a match to TRBD2. In germline, CDR1 is SEHNR, CDR2 FQNEAQ (reference sequence). Trimming cost V 5 bases and J 5 bases; bases outside gene matches: 11. The CDR3 extends over 16 amino acids. The CDR3 spells CASSPGRGVMTGELFF. The CDR3 coding sequence is TGTGCCAGCAGCCCCGGACGGGGGGTGATGACCGGGGAGCTGTTTTTT.